Here is one T cell receptor beta chain with its context. The antigen is unknown. The data were taken from a study of cytomegalovirus exposure and HLA in healthy donors. Study-level points and caveats: Looking again later, the authors saw that most CMV-associated TCR beta chains seemed HLA-restricted.

This CDR3 contains 14 residues. Germline V gene sequence: CDR1 SNHLY, CDR2 FYNNEI. V shed 6 bases and J 2 bases; nucleotides not matched to a gene: 4. The PCR ran on 60 Vbeta and 13 Jbeta primers. The protocol was immunoSEQ multiplex PCR, while the TCRdb copy is restricted to in-frame clones and leaves out a portion. The sample yields roughly 98,000 clones, less than 65% seen once. The sample consisted of PBMCs. The chain carries TRBV2 and TRBJ1-3, with 7 bases matching TRBD1. The sequence was obtained from a woman aged 25 to 45 in good health and CMV-seropositive. In nucleotides, the CDR3 is TGTGCCAGCAGAACAGGGGCCGCTGGAAACACCATATATTTT. Its protein product is CASRTGAAGNTIYF.